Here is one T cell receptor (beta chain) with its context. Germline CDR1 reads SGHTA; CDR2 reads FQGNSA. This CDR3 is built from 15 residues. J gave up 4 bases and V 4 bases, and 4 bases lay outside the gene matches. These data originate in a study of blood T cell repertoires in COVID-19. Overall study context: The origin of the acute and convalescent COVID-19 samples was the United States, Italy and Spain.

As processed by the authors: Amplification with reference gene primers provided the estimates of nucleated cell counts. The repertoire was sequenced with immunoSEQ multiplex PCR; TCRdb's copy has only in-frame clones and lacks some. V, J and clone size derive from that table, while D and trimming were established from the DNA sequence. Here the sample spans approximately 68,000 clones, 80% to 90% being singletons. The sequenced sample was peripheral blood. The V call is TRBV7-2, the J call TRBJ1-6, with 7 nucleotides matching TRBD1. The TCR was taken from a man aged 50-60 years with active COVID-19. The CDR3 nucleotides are TGTGCCAGCAGCTCAACGGGACAGTATAATTCACCCCTCCACTTT. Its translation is CASSSTGQYNSPLHF.